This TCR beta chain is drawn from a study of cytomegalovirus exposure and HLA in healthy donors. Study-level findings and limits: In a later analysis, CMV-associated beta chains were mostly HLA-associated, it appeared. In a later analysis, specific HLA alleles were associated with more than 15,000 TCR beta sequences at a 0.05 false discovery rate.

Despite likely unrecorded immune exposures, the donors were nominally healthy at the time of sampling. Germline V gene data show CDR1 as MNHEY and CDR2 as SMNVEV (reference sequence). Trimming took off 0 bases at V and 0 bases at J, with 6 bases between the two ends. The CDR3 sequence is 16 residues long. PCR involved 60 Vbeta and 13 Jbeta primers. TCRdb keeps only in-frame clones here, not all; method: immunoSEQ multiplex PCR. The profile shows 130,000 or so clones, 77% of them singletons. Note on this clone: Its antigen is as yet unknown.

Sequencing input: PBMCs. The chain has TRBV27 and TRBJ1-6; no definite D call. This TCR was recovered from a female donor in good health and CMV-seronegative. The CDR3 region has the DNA TGTGCCAGCAGTTTATCATGGAGCTCCTATAATTCACCCCTCCACTTT. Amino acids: CASSLSWSSYNSPLHF.